Listed below are T cell receptor beta chains from one sample, sequenced in a study of T cell responses to AZD1222 COVID-19 vaccine. Profiling relied on immunoSEQ multiplex PCR, and the TCRdb table lists in-frame clones only, not all of them. This sample carries 200,000 or so clones, approximately 94% of them seen once, and the ten largest clones take 7.5% to 10%. This specimen consisted of peripheral blood, obtained on day 0 of AZD1222 vaccination. The receptors were gathered from an adult in good health. Both conserved end residues are part of each CDR3. The D gene is left open where the match is weak. Clone size is stated in some rows and not others, as once, few, many or a class when expanded.

-	TRBJ2-1	TRBV4-2	-	TGTGCCAGCAGCCAAACCGTTGTCGGGTCCACGGTCGATGAGCAGTTCTTC	CASSQTVVGSTVDEQFF
TRBD1	TRBJ1-1	TRBV10-3	-	TGTGCCTCGGGACAGGGGGCCCCGAACACTGAAGCTTTCTTT	CASGQGAPNTEAFF
-	TRBJ2-2	TRBV5-1	-	TGCGCCAGCAGCTTGTTCGGGGGTCCAGAGGCCGGGGAGCTGTTTTTT	CASSLFGGPEAGELFF
TRBD1	TRBJ2-5	TRBV28	-	TGTGCCAGCTGTCTAGCAGCCGGGACAGGGCGGGGAGAGACCCAGTACTTC	CASCLAAGTGRGETQYF
-	TRBJ2-1	TRBV7-3	-	TGTGCCAGCAGCTTACTGGCGGGACCATACAATGAGCAGTTCTTC	CASSLLAGPYNEQFF
-	TRBJ2-2	TRBV28	-	TGTGCCAGCAGTTCCCTGGTGGGGTACACCGGGGAGCTGTTTTTT	CASSSLVGYTGELFF
TRBD1	TRBJ2-7	TRBV6-5	-	TGTGCCAGCAGTATTACAGGGGGCGAGTACGAGCAGTACTTC	CASSITGGEYEQYF
-	TRBJ1-1	TRBV29-1	few	TGCAGCGTGAAGGGAAACATGGGGTTGACTGAAGCTTTCTTT	CSVKGNMGLTEAFF
-	TRBJ2-5	TRBV29-1	-	TGCAGCGTTGTTCTGACTACCCGGGAGACCCAGTACTTC	CSVVLTTRETQYF
TRBD1	TRBJ1-5	TRBV27	-	TGTGCCAGCAGTTCAGGACAGGGGGACAAGCCCCAGCATTTT	CASSSGQGDKPQHF
-	TRBJ2-6	TRBV5-4	-	TGTGCCAGCAGCGGACGACAGGAGGCCAACGTCCTGACTTTC	CASSGRQEANVLTF
-	TRBJ1-1	TRBV14	-	TGTGCCAGCAGCCAGTTGACAGGTCTACCCACTGAAGCTTTCTTT	CASSQLTGLPTEAFF
-	TRBJ2-7	TRBV7-3	-	TGTGCCAGCAGCTTAAACGGCAGAGAGGAGCAGTACTTC	CASSLNGREEQYF
TRBD2	TRBJ2-3	TRBV2	-	TGTGCCAGCAGAGAGGTACTAGCGGGGGGCACAGATACGCAGTATTTT	CASREVLAGGTDTQYF
TRBD1	TRBJ1-5	TRBV6-5	-	TGTGCCAGCAGTTCTCGGGACAGATTTAGCAATCAGCCCCAGCATTTT	CASSSRDRFSNQPQHF
-	TRBJ2-1	TRBV9	once	TGTGCCAGCAGCGTAGCTACGGGGCGGGTCTCCTACAATGAGCAGTTCTTC	CASSVATGRVSYNEQFF
TRBD1	TRBJ2-1	TRBV24-1	-	TGTGCCACCAGTGATTGGGACAGGGGGCCATTCTTC	CATSDWDRGPFF
-	TRBJ2-7	TRBV4-1	-	TGCGCCAGCAGCGCCCCCGGTCAGGGTCGATTAGAGCAGTACTTC	CASSAPGQGRLEQYF
TRBD2	TRBJ2-1	TRBV19	-	TGTGCCAGTAGTATTGGAAGGAACGGGAGGAGGTGGGGCGATGAGCAGTTCTTC	CASSIGRNGRRWGDEQFF
TRBD2	TRBJ2-3	TRBV18	-	TGTGCCAGCTCACCGTTACAGACTAGCGGGACCACAGATACGCAGTATTTT	CASSPLQTSGTTDTQYF
TRBD2	TRBJ2-1	TRBV4-2	-	TGTGCCAGCAGCCAGAGAGAACTAGCGGGAGCCTACAATGAGCAGTTCTTC	CASSQRELAGAYNEQFF
-	TRBJ2-5	TRBV11-1	-	TGTGCCAGCAGACCTTTTGGGGGGCTTGGGGAGACCCAGTACTTC	CASRPFGGLGETQYF
-	TRBJ2-2	TRBV20-1	-	TGCAGTGCTAGTTCGGAGACCGGGGAGCTGTTTTTT	CSASSETGELFF
-	TRBJ2-7	TRBV25-1	-	TGTGCCAGCAGCTACAGCCTGACCTACGAGCAGTACTTC	CASSYSLTYEQYF
TRBD1	TRBJ1-2	TRBV2	few	TGTGCCAGCAGGGGAGGACAGGCCTCTAACTATGGCTACACCTTC	CASRGGQASNYGYTF